The 20 T cell receptor beta chains below were found in one sample sequenced in a study of read filtering for tumor transcriptome and immune sequencing. The library was built from about 400 ng RNA with molecular barcoded adaptors for alpha/delta and beta/gamma chains. From the reads, TCRdb called clonotypes with MiXCR, one entry per CDR3 protein. This table has about 90,000 distinct CDR3 sequences, over 9% appearing once. The sequencing sample was made of a population of CD138-negative cells sorted from bone marrow. The receptors originated from a donor aged 40 or older with multiple myeloma.

Many counts were recorded for this clonotype. The chain recombines TRBV20-1 with TRBJ1-2; D uncertain. The CDR3 is made up of 15 amino acids. The germline V gene has CDR1 DFQATT and CDR2 SNEGSKA (reference sequence). The V gene lost 1 base and the J gene lost 0 bases, with 12 bases spanning the gap. DNA of the CDR3: TGCAGTGCTAGAGCCGACCGAACCGCTAACTATGGCTACACCTTC. Translation: CSARADRTANYGYTF.

This chain joins TRBV7-2 and TRBJ1-1; D gene uncertain. The V end lost 5 bases, the J end lost 12 bases, and 28 bases lay between the germline ends. Germline values: CDR1 SGHTA, CDR2 FQGNSA. The CDR3 sequence is 16 residues long. CDR3 nucleotide sequence: TGTGCCAGCAGCCTCCCACCGGGATCTACTACGGGTGTATCTTTCTTT. This gives the protein CASSLPPGSTTGVSFF.

The table lists this clonotype with many counts. The chain recombines TRBV3-1 with TRBJ2-1, with D perhaps matching TRBD2 (5 bases). This CDR3 is 15 amino acids long. From germline, CDR1 is LGHDT and CDR2 YNNKEL (reference sequence). V dropped 5 bases and J dropped 3 bases, with 14 bases sitting between them. CDR3 coding DNA: TGTGCCAGCAGCGTCGAGGGTAGGGACTACAATGAGCAGTTCTTC. Its translation is CASSVEGRDYNEQFF.

In its sample, this clonotype was seen many times. J is TRBJ2-5 and V is TRBV5-1, with D hard to call. CDR1 is SGHRS and CDR2 is YFSETQ in the germline V gene. V lost 0 bases, J lost 2 bases, and 14 bases lay in between. The CDR3 is 16 amino acids. The CDR3 nucleotides read TGCGCCAGCAGCTTGGGGGTGGGAATCTCTCAAGAGACCCAGTACTTC. Amino acid sequence: CASSLGVGISQETQYF. Full variable domain (outside the CDR3, taken from reference TRBV5-1 and TRBJ2-5): KAGVTQTPRYLIKTRGQQVTLSCSPISGHRSVSWYQQTPGQGLQFLFEYFSETQRNKGNFPGRFSGRQFSNSRSEMNVSTLELGDSALYLCASSLGVGISQETQYFGPGTRLLVL.

This clonotype occurred many times. The chain recombines TRBV4-1 with TRBJ2-5, with TRBD2 matching 14 bases. Germline lookup yields CDR1 MGHRA and CDR2 YSYEKL. After removal of 3 bases from V and 4 bases from J, the junction contained 7 bases not matched to a gene. This CDR3 has 17 residues. The CDR3 region is CASSQTGLAGVGETQYF. The CDR3 coding sequence is TGCGCCAGCAGCCAGACGGGACTAGCGGGAGTAGGAGAGACCCAGTACTTC.

There are a few counts of this clonotype. A much bigger clone sits one base away, suggesting this may be a read error. This rearrangement joins TRBV23-1 to TRBJ2-2; 11 nucleotides agree with TRBD2. TRBV23-1 is recorded as an ORF, its role being uncertain. The CDR3 covers 15 residues. The CDR3 DNA is TGCGCCAGCGGAAAACTAGCGGGAGAAACCGGGGAGCCGTTTTTT. Its protein product is CASGKLAGETGEPFF.

There are many counts of this clonotype. This chain links TRBV7-3 with TRBJ2-5; a possible D gene is TRBD2 (6 bases). Per the germline V gene, CDR1 is SGHTA and CDR2 is FQGTGA. With 5 bases removed from V and 5 bases from J, the gap between germline ends came to 18 bases. This CDR3 is built from 15 residues. Here the CDR3 reads CASSPTGTVGETQYF. For the CDR3, the DNA is TGTGCCAGCAGCCCCACCGGGACTGTAGGGGAGACCCAGTACTTC. Full variable domain (missing parts from reference TRBV7-3 and TRBJ2-5): GAGVSQTPSNKVTEKGKYVELRCDPISGHTALYWYRQSLGQGPEFLIYFQGTGAADDSGLPNDRFFAVRPEGSVSTLKIQRTERGDSAVYLCASSPTGTVGETQYFGPGTRLLVL.

This clonotype was counted only a few times. The chain is built from TRBV6-2 or TRBV6-3 and TRBJ2-7; perhaps D is TRBD1 or TRBD2 (5 bases each). The CDR3 is 14 residues long. Between the trimmed V and J ends, which lost 2 bases and 3 bases, there was a span of 11 bases. Germline lookup yields CDR1 MNHEY and CDR2 SVGEGT. The CDR3 DNA is TGTGCCAGCAGTTACAAGGTGGGGGACTACGAGCAGTACTTC. Translated: CASSYKVGDYEQYF.

This clonotype was observed at least ten times. The chain is built from TRBV7-3 and TRBJ2-5; either TRBD1 or TRBD2 may supply D (5 bases each). The V end lost 1 base, the J end lost 0 bases, and 9 bases lay between the germline ends. CDR1 and CDR2 (germline): SGHTA, FQGTGA. The CDR3 is 15 residues long. CDR3 DNA: TGTGCCAGCAGCTTAAACCCGGGACACCAAGAGACCCAGTACTTC. Amino acids: CASSLNPGHQETQYF.

This clonotype was observed once. CDR3 protein: CASSQRRGGETQYF. In DNA form, the CDR3 reads TGTGCCAGCAGCCAAAGACGGGGCGGGGAGACCCAGTACTTC. This chain uses TRBV11-2 with TRBJ2-5; D may correspond to TRBD1 or TRBD2 (5 bases each). This CDR3 region has 14 residues. Germline V gives CDR1 SGHAT, CDR2 FQNNGV. The V gene lost 5 bases and the J gene lost 5 bases, with 15 bases spanning the gap. The full variable domain, its missing parts supplied by reference TRBV11-2 and TRBJ2-5, is EAGVAQSPRYKIIEKRQSVAFWCNPISGHATLYWYQQILGQGPKLLIQFQNNGVVDDSQLPKDRFSAERLKGVDSTLKIQPAKLEDSAVYLCASSQRRGGETQYFGPGTRLLVL.

This clonotype was seen at least ten times. The chain is built from TRBV27 and TRBJ1-2; TRBD1 might be the D (5 bases). From germline, CDR1 is MNHEY and CDR2 SMNVEV (reference sequence). V lost 5 bases and J 4 bases, leaving 14 bases between the germline ends. This CDR3 region has 14 residues. As DNA, the CDR3 is TGTGCCAGCAGTACCGCGAGGCAGGGCTATGGCTACACCTTC. Amino acid sequence: CASSTARQGYGYTF.

The V and J genes are TRBV28 and TRBJ1-1; D remains ambiguous. Germline V lookup: CDR1 MDHEN, CDR2 SYDVKM. The CDR3 contains 15 residues. The V end was cut by 5 bases, the J end by 0 bases, with 13 bases between. Written as DNA, the CDR3 is TGTGCCAGCAGTCTATCCACAAATATGAACACTGAAGCTTTCTTT. It translates to CASSLSTNMNTEAFF.

This clonotype was counted ten times or more. The rearrangement links TRBV5-1 to TRBJ2-1, with TRBD1 as a possible D gene (6 bases). Germline CDR1 and CDR2: SGHRS and YFSETQ. The ends were cut back, 1 base at V and 7 bases at J, with 12 bases in the middle. The CDR3 has 14 residues. The CDR3 spells CASSLLQGENEQFF. As DNA, the CDR3 is TGCGCCAGCAGCTTGCTACAGGGCGAAAATGAGCAGTTCTTC. Using reference TRBV5-1 and TRBJ2-1 for the parts outside the CDR3, the full variable domain is KAGVTQTPRYLIKTRGQQVTLSCSPISGHRSVSWYQQTPGQGLQFLFEYFSETQRNKGNFPGRFSGRQFSNSRSEMNVSTLELGDSALYLCASSLLQGENEQFFGPGTRLTVL.

This clonotype appeared a few times. A much larger clone is a single base away; this may be a read error. The rearrangement joins TRBV10-1 to TRBJ2-7; weak D call: TRBD2 (6 bases). Germline CDR1 and CDR2: WNHNN and SYGVQD (reference sequence). This CDR3 is 14 amino acids long. V lost 5 bases to trimming and J lost 2 bases, with 13 bases between them. For the CDR3, the DNA is TGCGCCAGCAGTCCTAACGGGGGACCCTACGAGCAGTACTTC. It translates to CASSPNGGPYEQYF.

This clonotype was picked up many times. The chain has TRBV11-3 and TRBJ2-1; TRBD1 aligns across 8 bases. This CDR3 comprises 15 residues. Trimming removed 5 bases from V and 5 bases from J; junction bases left unmatched: 8. The V gene's germline CDR1 is SGHNT and CDR2 YENEEA. CDR3 residues: CASSMGQVGDNEQFF. The CDR3 region has the DNA TGTGCCAGCAGCATGGGACAGGTTGGGGACAATGAGCAGTTCTTC.

This clonotype was detected a few times. The rearrangement links TRBV5-1 to TRBJ2-7; D is undetermined. Trimming shortened V by 2 bases and J by 0 bases, and 6 bases separated the two germline ends. The length of the CDR3 is 13 residues. The germline V gene encodes CDR1 SGHRS and CDR2 YFSETQ. This CDR3 reads CASSFDASYEQYF. In DNA, the CDR3 is TGCGCCAGCAGCTTCGACGCCTCCTACGAGCAGTACTTC.

This clonotype occurred many times. The gene calls are TRBV6-1 and TRBJ1-1; D is undetermined. Trimming pared 3 bases from V and 7 bases from J, leaving 12 bases between. Germline loops: CDR1 MNHNS, CDR2 SASEGT. This CDR3 region has 13 residues. The CDR3 DNA reads as TGTGCCAGCAGTGACCTTTTACAGCTTGAAGCTTTCTTT. Residues: CASSDLLQLEAFF.

This clonotype appeared many times. This chain connects TRBV29-1 to TRBJ2-1; D not certain. The CDR3 spans 13 residues. Trimming took 2 bases from V and 0 from J, leaving 5 bases between them. The V gene's germline CDR1 is SQVTM and CDR2 ANQGSEA. The CDR3 region has the DNA TGCAGCGTTGAACAGAGCTCCTACAATGAGCAGTTCTTC. Amino acids: CSVEQSSYNEQFF.

Comment on this clonotype: One base away lies a much larger clone, so this may be a sequencing read error. V usage is TRBV2 and J usage is TRBJ1-5; D perhaps matches TRBD1 (6 bases). The V gene lost 4 bases and the J gene lost 1 base, with 14 bases spanning the gap. CDR1 is SNHLY and CDR2 is FYNNEI in the germline V gene. The CDR3 spans 16 residues. DNA for the CDR3: TGTGCCAGCAGTGGCGGGGGACACGGAAGCAATCAGCCCCAGCATTTT. It encodes CASSGGGHGSNQPQHF.

This rearrangement joins TRBV5-1 to TRBJ2-1; D is tentatively TRBD1 or TRBD2 (5 bases each). The CDR3 runs 16 residues. Germline lookup yields CDR1 SGHRS and CDR2 YFSETQ. Trimming took 3 bases from V and 2 from J, leaving 15 bases between them. The chain's CDR3 is CASSWGSCQAYNEQFF. As DNA, the CDR3 is TGCGCCAGCAGCTGGGGGTCTTGTCAGGCCTACAATGAGCAGTTCTTC.